The sequence of this TCR beta chain was determined in a study of T-cell reconstitution after alpha-beta-depleted transplantation in children. The CDR3 covers 13 residues. Germline CDR1 is SQVTM and CDR2 is ANQGSEA. The ends were cut back, 0 bases at V and 3 bases at J, with 6 bases in the middle. This clonotype was picked up many times. Researchers prepared the TCRbeta library using unique molecular identifiers, the study reports. TCRdb reprocessed the PCR reads with MiXCR, giving one entry per CDR3 protein. This table holds some 490,000 distinct CDR3 sequences, approximately 13% found once. This TCR was recovered from a human donor who donated a stem cell graft to a child with combined immunodeficiency. The chain links TRBV29-1 to TRBJ2-1; D is ambiguous. Here the sequenced sample was PBMCs from the stem cell graft donor, taken from the stem cell graft. CDR3: CSVEEAGYNEQFF. CDR3 nucleotide sequence: TGCAGCGTTGAAGAAGCAGGCTACAATGAGCAGTTCTTC.